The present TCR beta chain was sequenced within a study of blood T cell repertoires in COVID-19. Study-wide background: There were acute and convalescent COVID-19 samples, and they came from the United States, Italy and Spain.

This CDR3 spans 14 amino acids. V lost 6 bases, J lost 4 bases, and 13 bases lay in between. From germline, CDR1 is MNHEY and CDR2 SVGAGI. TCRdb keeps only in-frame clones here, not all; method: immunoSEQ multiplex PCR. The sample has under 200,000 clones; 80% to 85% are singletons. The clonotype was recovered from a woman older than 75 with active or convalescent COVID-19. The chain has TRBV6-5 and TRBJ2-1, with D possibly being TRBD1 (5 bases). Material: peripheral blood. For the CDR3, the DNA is TGTGCCAGCAGGAAGGACAAACCTTACAATGAGCAGTTCTTC. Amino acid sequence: CASRKDKPYNEQFF.